Shown below are 10 T cell receptor delta chains from a single sample sequenced in a study of Vδ1+ human thymocytes. Study-wide points: Thymic TRG and TRD repertoires appeared highly polyclonal, with Gaussian CDR3 length distributions.

Extracted RNA was reverse transcribed into cDNA. The CDR3 regions were amplified by multiplex PCR from V-gene primers to a constant-region primer. TCRdb applied CATT to the multiplex PCR reads for clone calling. The sample lists about 25,000 delta-chain clones, roughly 6.7% occurring once. Their antigen targets remain unknown. What was sequenced was Vdelta1+ gamma-delta thymocytes from the thymus. Subset in this sample: FACS-sorted CD3+ TCRalphabeta- TCRVdelta1+ TCRVdelta2- thymocytes. The receptors were sampled from a girl less than two years old who had congenital heart surgery.

This clone was recorded a few times. The rearrangement uses TRDV1 and TRDJ1; 12 nucleotides agree with TRDD3. CDR3 length: 24 residues. Germline V gene lookup returns CDR1 TSWWSYY and CDR2 QGS. The trim removed 3 bases at V and 0 bases at J, leaving 26 bases unmatched. This CDR3 is CALGDIFLLWGIRISYKYTDKLIF. CDR3 bases: TGTGCTCTTGGGGATATTTTCCTACTCTGGGGGATACGTATAAGTTATAAGTACACCGATAAACTCATCTTT.

This clone turned up a few times. The chain couples TRDV1 to TRDJ1, with D perhaps TRDD3 (5 bases). Germline V gene sequence: CDR1 TSWWSYY, CDR2 QGS. The V gene lost 8 bases and the J gene lost 2 bases, with 36 bases spanning the gap. The CDR3 loop spans 21 amino acids. The CDR3 bases are TGTGCTCTTCTTCTTCACCCGGCTAGGGTGCGGGATGAGATTCGGACCGATAAACTCATCTTT. It encodes CALLLHPARVRDEIRTDKLIF.

This clone appeared a few times. The rearrangement uses TRDV1 and TRDJ1; TRDD2 aligns across 8 bases. V trimming: 1 base; J trimming: 3 bases; junction bases outside the gene matches: 28. This CDR3 comprises 23 residues. The germline V gene encodes CDR1 TSWWSYY and CDR2 QGS. CDR3 DNA sequence: TGTGCTCTTGGGGAACAGGTCCCCAAGGCCTTCCTAAAAACCTCGACGGGTCCCGATAAACTCATCTTT. Amino acids: CALGEQVPKAFLKTSTGPDKLIF.

The V gene remains uncalled, whereas the J gene is TRDJ1; the D call of TRDD3 is as the table states it, not checked on the DNA. The CDR3 spans 23 residues. The CDR3 DNA reads as TGTGCTCTTGGGGTGGCCTTCCTAAGGACTGGGGGACCCCCCAACAAGTACACCGATAAACTCATCTTT. This sequence encodes CALGVAFLRTGGPPNKYTDKLIF.

Without a V gene call, the J gene is given as TRDJ1; TRDD3, the table's D call, was not compared with the DNA. The CDR3 runs 18 residues. DNA of the CDR3: TGTGCTCTTGGGGAACTTCTCATCCGACGAGTTACTGGAGTGGGACTCATCTTT. It is translated as CALGELLIRRVTGVGLIF.

The gene calls are TRDV1 and TRDJ1; 11 bases agree with TRDD3. J lost 3 bases, V lost 3 bases, and 15 bases had no gene match. The germline V gene has CDR1 TSWWSYY and CDR2 QGS. CDR3 length: 19 residues. The CDR3 sequence: CALGELPTSGGYRPDKLIF. CDR3 DNA sequence: TGTGCTCTTGGGGAGCTTCCTACGTCTGGGGGATACCGCCCCGATAAACTCATCTTT.

The table lists this clone with a few counts. The chain combines TRDV1 with TRDJ1; D unclear. This CDR3 region has 14 residues. Trimming took off 5 bases at V and 2 bases at J, with 12 bases between the two ends. Germline V gives CDR1 TSWWSYY, CDR2 QGS. The CDR3 here is CALGNLPRTDKLIF. In nucleotides, the CDR3 is TGTGCTCTTGGGAACCTCCCTAGGACCGATAAACTCATCTTT.

V is TRDV1 and J is TRDJ1, with 11 bases identical to TRDD3. Trimming took 0 bases from V and 2 from J; bases not matched to a gene: 23. Looked up from germline, CDR1 is TSWWSYY and CDR2 is QGS. This CDR3 has 23 amino acids. The CDR3 DNA sequence: TGTGCTCTTGGGGAACTCCTTCCCCCACCCCTCTGTGCTGGGGGATACAAGACCGATAAACTCATCTTT. This translates into CALGELLPPPLCAGGYKTDKLIF.

This clone appeared a few times. This chain connects TRDV1 to TRDJ1, with TRDD3 matching over 13 bases. The ends lost 3 bases at V and 0 bases at J; junction bases unmatched: 22. The CDR3 spans 23 residues. CDR1 is TSWWSYY, CDR2 QGS, per germline. DNA of the CDR3: TGTGCTCTTGGGGACCAGAGTTTCCTACCCAACTGGGGGATACGCGCGTACACCGATAAACTCATCTTT. It is translated as CALGDQSFLPNWGIRAYTDKLIF.

This clone occurred a few times. This rearrangement joins TRDV1 to TRDJ1, with D unclear. The CDR3 has 17 residues. V shed 5 bases and J shed 0 bases, with 19 bases lying between them. Germline values: CDR1 TSWWSYY, CDR2 QGS. The CDR3 DNA is TGTGCTCTTGGGAGCTACGAGTACTGTCTCTACACCGATAAACTCATCTTT. Encoded protein: CALGSYEYCLYTDKLIF.